The text below deals with one TCR beta chain. The CDR3 has 15 residues. The V segment lost 0 bases and the J segment 5 bases; nucleotides outside the gene matches: 5. CDR1 and CDR2 (germline): ENHRY, SYGVKD. These data come from a study of blood T cell repertoires in COVID-19. Study-wide background: PBMCs, B-cell-depleted T cells, or T cells provided the cDNA or gDNA that made up the material.

Only in-frame clones appear in the TCRdb table, and some are missing; sequencing was by immunoSEQ multiplex PCR. Of about 200,000 clones detected, about 87% appear once; the ten largest clones hold less than 1.5%. The sequence was collected from a man aged 30 to 39 who had recovered from COVID-19. The chain carries TRBV10-3 and TRBJ2-7; 9 bases line up with TRBD2. The sample consisted of PBMCs or T cells enriched from blood (not recorded which). The CDR3 sequence is CAISESGSGSHEQYF. The CDR3 region has the DNA TGTGCCATCAGTGAGTCTGGTAGCGGGAGCCACGAGCAGTACTTC.